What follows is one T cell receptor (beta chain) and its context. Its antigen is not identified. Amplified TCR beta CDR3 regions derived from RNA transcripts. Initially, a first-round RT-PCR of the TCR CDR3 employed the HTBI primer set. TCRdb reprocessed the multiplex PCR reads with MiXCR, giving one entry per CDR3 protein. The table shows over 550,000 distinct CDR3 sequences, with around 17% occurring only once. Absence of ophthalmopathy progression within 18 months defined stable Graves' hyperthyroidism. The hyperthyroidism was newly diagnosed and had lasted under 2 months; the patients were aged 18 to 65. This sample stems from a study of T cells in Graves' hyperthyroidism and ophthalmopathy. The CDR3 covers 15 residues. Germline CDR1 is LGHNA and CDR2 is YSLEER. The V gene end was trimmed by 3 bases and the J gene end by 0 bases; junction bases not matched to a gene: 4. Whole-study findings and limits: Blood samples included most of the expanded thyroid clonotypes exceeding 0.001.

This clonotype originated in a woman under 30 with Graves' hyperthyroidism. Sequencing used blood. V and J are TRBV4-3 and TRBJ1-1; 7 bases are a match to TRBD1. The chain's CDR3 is CASSHRDRLNTEAFF. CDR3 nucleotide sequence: TGCGCCAGCAGCCACCGGGACAGACTGAACACTGAAGCTTTCTTT.